This record concerns one T cell receptor (beta chain) sequence. This CDR3 is 14 amino acids long. The V and J ends lost 2 bases and 2 bases, in that order; junction bases with no gene match: 0. Germline loops: CDR1 SGDLS, CDR2 YYNGEE. The data derive from a study of technical replicates of blood from a handful of donors. Sequencing used immunoSEQ multiplex PCR; TCRdb keeps in-frame clones, though not all of them. This repertoire shows approximately 92,000 clones, about 96% found once; its top ten account for around 0.21%. The sample comprised T cells isolated from PBMCs. The TCR originated in a human donor in good health. The J gene is TRBJ1-3, the V gene TRBV9, with 8 nucleotides matching TRBD1. The CDR3 loop reads CASSVDRAGNTIYF. In DNA, the CDR3 is TGTGCCAGCAGCGTGGACAGGGCTGGAAACACCATATATTTT. The variable domain in full, completed from reference TRBV9 and TRBJ1-3, reads DSGVTQTPKHLITATGQRVTLRCSPRSGDLSVYWYQQSLDQGLQFLIQYYNGEERAKGNILERFSAQQFPDLHSELNLSSLELGDSALYFCASSVDRAGNTIYFGEGSWLTVV.